This T cell receptor beta chain was sequenced during a study of CD8 T cells in Susac syndrome. A note on this clonotype: As yet, its antigen is unknown.

With random hexamers, reverse transcription was performed on 0.5 to 1 ug of RNA. Multiplex PCR with immunoSEQ amplified the TCR beta CDR3 across 54 Vbeta and 13 Jbeta. TCRdb analysed the immunoSEQ multiplex PCR reads with MiXCR anew, one entry per CDR3 protein. Among 230,000 or so distinct CDR3 sequences, approximately 95% were seen once, and the ten largest hold about 0.088%. Sequencing of TCR beta covered CD8+ and CD4+ T cells obtained from blood. Negative isolation was used for CD8+ and CD4+ T cells and FACS enrichment for TEMRA cells. The CDR3 spans 17 residues. The ends lost 2 bases at V and 0 bases at J; junction bases unmatched: 9. Germline V gene sequence: CDR1 MNHEY, CDR2 SVGAGI. General study findings and limits: The authors acknowledged that the study's TCR sequencing and HLA analysis involved relatively few individuals.

This chain uses TRBV6-5 with TRBJ2-7; 8 bases are shared with TRBD2. This receptor was identified in a human donor with multiple sclerosis. Sequencing was done on a sample of CD4+ T cells from PBMCs. CDR3 region: CASSYPGGRVVSYEQYF. The CDR3 region has the DNA TGTGCCAGCAGTTACCCGGGGGGGCGTGTGGTCTCCTACGAGCAGTACTTC.